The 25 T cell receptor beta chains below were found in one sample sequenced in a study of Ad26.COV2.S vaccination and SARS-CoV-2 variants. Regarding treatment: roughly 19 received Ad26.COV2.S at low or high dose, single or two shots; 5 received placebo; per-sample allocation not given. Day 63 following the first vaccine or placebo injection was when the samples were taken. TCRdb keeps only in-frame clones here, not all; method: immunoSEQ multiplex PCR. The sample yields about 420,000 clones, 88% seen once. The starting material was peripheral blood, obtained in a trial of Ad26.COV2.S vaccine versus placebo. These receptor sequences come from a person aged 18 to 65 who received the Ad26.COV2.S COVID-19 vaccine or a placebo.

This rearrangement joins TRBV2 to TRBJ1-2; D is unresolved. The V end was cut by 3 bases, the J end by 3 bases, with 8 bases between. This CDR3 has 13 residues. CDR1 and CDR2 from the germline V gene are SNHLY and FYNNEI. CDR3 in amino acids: CASSDHPYYGYTF. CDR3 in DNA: TGTGCCAGCAGTGATCATCCTTACTATGGCTACACCTTC.

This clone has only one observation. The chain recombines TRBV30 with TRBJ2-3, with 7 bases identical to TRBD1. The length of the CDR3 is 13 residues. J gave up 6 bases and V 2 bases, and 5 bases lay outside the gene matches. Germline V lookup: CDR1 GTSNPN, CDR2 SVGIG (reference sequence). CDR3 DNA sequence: TGTGCCTGGAGTCCAGGGGGTGTGGATACGCAGTATTTT. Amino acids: CAWSPGGVDTQYF. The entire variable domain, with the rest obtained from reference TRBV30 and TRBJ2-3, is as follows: SQTIHQWPATLVQPVGSPLSLECTVEGTSNPNLYWYRQAAGRGLQLLFYSVGIGQISSEVPQNLSASRPQDRQFILSSKKLLLSDSGFYLCAWSPGGVDTQYFGPGTRLTVL.

The CDR3 coding sequence is TGTGCCAGCAGCCAAGATGGCACAGTTTTCTATGGCTACACCTTC. This translates into CASSQDGTVFYGYTF. V usage is TRBV3-1 (or the pseudogene TRBV3-2) and J usage is TRBJ1-2, with D unclear. Per the germline V gene, CDR1 is LGHDT and CDR2 is YNNKEL (reference sequence). V was pared by 0 bases and J by 4 bases, with 12 bases between. This CDR3 has 15 amino acids.

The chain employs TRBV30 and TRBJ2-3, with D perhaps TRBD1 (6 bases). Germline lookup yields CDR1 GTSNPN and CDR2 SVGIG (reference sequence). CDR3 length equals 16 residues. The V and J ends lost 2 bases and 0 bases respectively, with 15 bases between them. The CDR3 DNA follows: TGTGCCTGGAGTTCACTGGGGACAAGCAGCACAGATACGCAGTATTTT. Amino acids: CAWSSLGTSSTDTQYF.

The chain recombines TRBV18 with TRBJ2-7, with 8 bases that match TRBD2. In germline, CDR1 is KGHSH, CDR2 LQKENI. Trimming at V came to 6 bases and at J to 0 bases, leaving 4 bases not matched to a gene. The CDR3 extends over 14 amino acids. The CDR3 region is CASSLGGGSYEQYF. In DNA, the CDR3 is TGTGCCAGCTCCCTCGGGGGGGGCTCCTACGAGCAGTACTTC.

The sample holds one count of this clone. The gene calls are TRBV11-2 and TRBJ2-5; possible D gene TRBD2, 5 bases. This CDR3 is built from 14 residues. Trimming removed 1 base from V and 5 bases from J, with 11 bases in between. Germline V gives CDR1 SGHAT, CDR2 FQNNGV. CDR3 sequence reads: CASSLGRGGETQYF. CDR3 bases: TGTGCCAGCAGCTTAGGCCGGGGTGGTGAGACCCAGTACTTC.

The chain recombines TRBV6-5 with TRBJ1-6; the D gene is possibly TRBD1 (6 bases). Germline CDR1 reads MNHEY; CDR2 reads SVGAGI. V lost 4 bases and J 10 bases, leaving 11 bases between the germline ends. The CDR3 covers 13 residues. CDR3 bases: TGTGCCAGCAGTTCTTACAGGGAATCACCCCTCCACTTT. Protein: CASSSYRESPLHF.

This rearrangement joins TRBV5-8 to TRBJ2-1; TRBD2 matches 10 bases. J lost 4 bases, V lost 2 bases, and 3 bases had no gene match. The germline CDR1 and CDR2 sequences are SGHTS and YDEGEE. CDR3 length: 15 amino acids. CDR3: CASSLSGGAYNEQFF. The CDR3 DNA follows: TGTGCCAGCAGCTTAAGCGGGGGGGCTTACAATGAGCAGTTCTTC.

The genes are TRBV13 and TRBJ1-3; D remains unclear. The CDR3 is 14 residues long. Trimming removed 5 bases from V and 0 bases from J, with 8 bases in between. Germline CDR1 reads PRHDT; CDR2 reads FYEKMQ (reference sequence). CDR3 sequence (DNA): TGTGCCAGCAGCCCGGCGATCTCTGGAAACACCATATATTTT. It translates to CASSPAISGNTIYF.

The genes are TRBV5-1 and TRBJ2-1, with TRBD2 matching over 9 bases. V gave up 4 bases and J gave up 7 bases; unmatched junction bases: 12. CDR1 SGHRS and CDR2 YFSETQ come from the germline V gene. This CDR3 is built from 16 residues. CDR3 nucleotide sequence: TGCGCCAGCAGCATCAGACTAGCGGCCTTAGGGAATGAGCAGTTCTTC. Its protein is CASSIRLAALGNEQFF.

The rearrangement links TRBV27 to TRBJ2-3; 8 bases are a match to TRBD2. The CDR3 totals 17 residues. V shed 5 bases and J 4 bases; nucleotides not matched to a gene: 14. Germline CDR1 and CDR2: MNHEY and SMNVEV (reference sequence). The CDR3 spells CASSPSSPGGPADTQYF. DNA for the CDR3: TGTGCCAGCAGTCCGTCGTCACCGGGGGGGCCAGCAGATACGCAGTATTTT.

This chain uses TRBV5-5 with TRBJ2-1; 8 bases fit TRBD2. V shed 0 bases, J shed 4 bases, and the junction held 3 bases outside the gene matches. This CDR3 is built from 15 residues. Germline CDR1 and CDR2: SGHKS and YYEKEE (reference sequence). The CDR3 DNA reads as TGTGCCAGCAGCTTGGCCGGGACTAGATACAATGAGCAGTTCTTC. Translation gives CASSLAGTRYNEQFF.

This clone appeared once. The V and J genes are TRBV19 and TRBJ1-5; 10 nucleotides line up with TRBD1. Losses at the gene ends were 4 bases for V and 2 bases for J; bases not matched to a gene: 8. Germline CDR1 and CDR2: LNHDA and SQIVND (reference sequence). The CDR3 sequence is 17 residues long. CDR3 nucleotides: TGTGCCAGTAGTACCTCCGGGACAGGGGTTGGCAATCAGCCCCAGCATTTT. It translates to CASSTSGTGVGNQPQHF.

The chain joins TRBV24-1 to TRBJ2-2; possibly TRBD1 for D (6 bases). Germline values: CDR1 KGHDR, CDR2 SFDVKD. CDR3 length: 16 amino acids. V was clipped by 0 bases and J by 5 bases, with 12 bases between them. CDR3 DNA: TGTGCCACCAGTGATTTGCCCTGGGGGCGAACCGGGGAGCTGTTTTTT. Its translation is CATSDLPWGRTGELFF.

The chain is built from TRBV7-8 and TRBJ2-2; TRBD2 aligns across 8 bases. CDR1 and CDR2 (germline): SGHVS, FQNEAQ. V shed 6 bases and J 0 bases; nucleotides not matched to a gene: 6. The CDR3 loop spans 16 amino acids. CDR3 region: CASRLFGGANTGELFF. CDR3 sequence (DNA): TGTGCCAGCAGACTGTTCGGGGGGGCGAACACCGGGGAGCTGTTTTTT.

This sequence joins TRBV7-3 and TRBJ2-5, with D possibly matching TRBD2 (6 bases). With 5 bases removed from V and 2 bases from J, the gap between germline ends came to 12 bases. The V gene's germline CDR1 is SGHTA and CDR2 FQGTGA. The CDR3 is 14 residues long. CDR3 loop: CASSLGTLQETQYF. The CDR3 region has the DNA TGTGCCAGCAGCCTCGGGACTCTGCAAGAGACCCAGTACTTC.

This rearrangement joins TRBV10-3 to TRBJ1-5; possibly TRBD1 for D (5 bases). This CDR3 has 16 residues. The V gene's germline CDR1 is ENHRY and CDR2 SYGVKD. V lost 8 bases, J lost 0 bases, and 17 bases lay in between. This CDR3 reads CAIAGGAGISNQPQHF. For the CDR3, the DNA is TGTGCCATCGCCGGAGGGGCAGGGATTAGCAATCAGCCCCAGCATTTT.

Written as DNA, the CDR3 is TGTGCCAGCAGCTTAGCGATCTTCCAAGAGACCCAGTACTTC. Its translation: CASSLAIFQETQYF. The chain recombines TRBV7-2 with TRBJ2-5; D is uncertain. CDR1 is SGHTA and CDR2 is FQGNSA in the germline V gene. The V and J ends lost 0 bases and 1 base respectively, with 6 bases between them. CDR3 length equals 14 residues.

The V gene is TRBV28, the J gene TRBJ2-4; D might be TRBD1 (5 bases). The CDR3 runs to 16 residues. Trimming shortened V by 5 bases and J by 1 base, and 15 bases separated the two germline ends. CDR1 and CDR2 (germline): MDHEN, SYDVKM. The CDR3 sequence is CASSTTRQPAKNIQYF. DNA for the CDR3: TGTGCCAGCAGTACTACTCGACAGCCCGCCAAAAACATTCAGTACTTC. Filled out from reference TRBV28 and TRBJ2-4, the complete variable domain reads DVKVTQSSRYLVKRTGEKVFLECVQDMDHENMFWYRQDPGLGLRLIYFSYDVKMKEKGDIPEGYSVSREKKERFSLILESASTNQTSMYLCASSTTRQPAKNIQYFGAGTRLSVL.

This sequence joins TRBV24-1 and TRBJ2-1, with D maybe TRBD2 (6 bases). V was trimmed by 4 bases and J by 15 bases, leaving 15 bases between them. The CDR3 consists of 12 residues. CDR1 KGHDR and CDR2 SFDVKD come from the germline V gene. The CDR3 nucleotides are TGTGCCACCAGTGAGGTAGGGAGGTTACTGTTCTTC. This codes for CATSEVGRLLFF.

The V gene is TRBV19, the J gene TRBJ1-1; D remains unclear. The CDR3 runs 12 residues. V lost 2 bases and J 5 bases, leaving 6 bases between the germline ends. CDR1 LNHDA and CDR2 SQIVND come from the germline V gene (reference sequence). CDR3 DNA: TGTGCCAGTAGTATAAGAGAAACTGAAGCTTTCTTT. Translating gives CASSIRETEAFF.

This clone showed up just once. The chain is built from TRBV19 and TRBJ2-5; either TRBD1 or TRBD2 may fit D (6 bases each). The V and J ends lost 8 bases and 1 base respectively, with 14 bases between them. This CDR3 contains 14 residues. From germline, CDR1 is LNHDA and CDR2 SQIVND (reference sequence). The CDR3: CASLPGGLQETQYF. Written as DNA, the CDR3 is TGTGCCAGTTTACCCGGGGGCCTCCAAGAGACCCAGTACTTC.

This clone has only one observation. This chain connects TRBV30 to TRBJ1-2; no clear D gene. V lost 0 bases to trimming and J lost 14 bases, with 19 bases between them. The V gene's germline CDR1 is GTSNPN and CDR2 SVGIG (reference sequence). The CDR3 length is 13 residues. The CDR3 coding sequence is TGTGCCTGGAGTGTACAAAGCCAGGCCGGCAGGACCTTC. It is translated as CAWSVQSQAGRTF. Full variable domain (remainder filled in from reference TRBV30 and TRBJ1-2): SQTIHQWPATLVQPVGSPLSLECTVEGTSNPNLYWYRQAAGRGLQLLFYSVGIGQISSEVPQNLSASRPQDRQFILSSKKLLLSDSGFYLCAWSVQSQAGRTFGSGTRLTVV.

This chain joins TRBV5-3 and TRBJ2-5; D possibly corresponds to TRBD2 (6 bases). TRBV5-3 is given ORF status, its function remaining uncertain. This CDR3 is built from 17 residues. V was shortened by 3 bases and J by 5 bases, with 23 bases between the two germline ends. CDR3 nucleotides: TGTGCCAGAAGCTCCGAGCCGATTGGTGCGGGGAGGGAGACCCAGTACTTC. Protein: CARSSEPIGAGRETQYF.

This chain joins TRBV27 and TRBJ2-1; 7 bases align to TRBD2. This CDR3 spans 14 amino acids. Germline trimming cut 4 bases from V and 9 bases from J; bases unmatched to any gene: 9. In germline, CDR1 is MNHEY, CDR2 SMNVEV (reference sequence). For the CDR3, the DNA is TGTGCCAGCAGTTGGGGGACTATAGCCCTTGAGCAGTTCTTC. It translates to CASSWGTIALEQFF.